This T cell receptor (beta chain) derives from a study of cytomegalovirus exposure and HLA in healthy donors. On the study more broadly: Around 80 million unique TCR sequences came from HLA-typed donors in an early release. Findings and limits, study-wide: Serostatus for CMV was the only available immune exposure information. Rare TCR sequences dominated, though some public TCRs recurred in many donors.

The study ran its PCR with 60 Vbeta and 13 Jbeta primers. TCRdb's table, derived via immunoSEQ multiplex PCR, lists solely in-frame clones and lacks some. The data show tens of thousands of clones, with roughly 78% seen just once and approximately 4.4% held by the top ten. About this clone: The antigen is not known.

This receptor was taken from a male donor in good health and CMV-seropositive. Sequencing input: PBMCs.

The CDR3 spells CASSISTSGRGETQYF. DNA for the CDR3: TGCGCCAGCAGCATATCGACTAGCGGGAGAGGAGAGACCCAGTACTTC. The chain couples TRBV5-1 to TRBJ2-5, with TRBD2 matching over 12 bases. Germline CDR1 and CDR2: SGHRS and YFSETQ. The CDR3 consists of 16 residues. With 4 bases clipped from V and 4 bases from J, the junction kept 8 bases outside the gene matches.